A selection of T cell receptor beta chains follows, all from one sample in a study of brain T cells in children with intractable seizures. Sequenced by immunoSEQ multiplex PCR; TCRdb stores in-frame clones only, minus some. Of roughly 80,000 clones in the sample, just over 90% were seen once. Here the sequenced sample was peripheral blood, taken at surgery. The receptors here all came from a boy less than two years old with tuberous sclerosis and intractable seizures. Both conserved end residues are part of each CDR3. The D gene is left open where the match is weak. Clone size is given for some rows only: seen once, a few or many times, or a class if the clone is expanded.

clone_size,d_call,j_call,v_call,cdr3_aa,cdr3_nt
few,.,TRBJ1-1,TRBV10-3,CAISEGRLFPVAFF,TGTGCCATCAGTGAAGGAAGGCTGTTTCCAGTAGCTTTCTTT
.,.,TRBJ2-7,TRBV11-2,CASSTYRVAYEQYF,TGTGCCAGCAGCACCTACAGGGTGGCCTACGAGCAGTACTTC
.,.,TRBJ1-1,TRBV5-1,CASSPEHLNTEAFF,TGCGCCAGCAGCCCGGAACATCTGAACACTGAAGCTTTCTTT
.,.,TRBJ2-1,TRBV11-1,CASSLGDSYNEQFF,TGTGCCAGCAGCTTGGGTGATTCCTACAATGAGCAGTTCTTC
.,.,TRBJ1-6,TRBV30,CAWSVGGGSSPLHF,TGTGCCTGGAGTGTAGGTGGAGGGAGTTCACCCCTCCACTTT
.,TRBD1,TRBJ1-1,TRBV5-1,CASSLTGVGTEAFF,TGCGCCAGCAGCTTGACAGGGGTCGGCACTGAAGCTTTCTTT
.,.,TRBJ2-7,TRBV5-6,CASSWAGIWGQNEQYF,TGTGCCAGCAGCTGGGCGGGGATCTGGGGCCAAAACGAGCAGTACTTC
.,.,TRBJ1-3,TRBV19,CASTLGRSSGNTIYF,TGTGCCAGTACCTTGGGGCGGTCCTCTGGAAACACCATATATTTT
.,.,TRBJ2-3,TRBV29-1,CSARSRTDTQYF,TGCAGCGCCAGGTCCCGCACAGATACGCAGTATTTT
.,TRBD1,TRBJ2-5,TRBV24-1,CATSDLLGPGQQETQYF,TGTGCCACCAGTGATTTACTTGGACCGGGACAGCAAGAGACCCAGTACTTC
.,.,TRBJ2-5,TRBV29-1,CSVKDWGETQYF,TGCAGCGTTAAAGACTGGGGAGAGACCCAGTACTTC
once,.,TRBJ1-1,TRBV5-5,CASSLVALDTEAFF,TGTGCCAGCAGCTTGGTTGCGCTTGACACTGAAGCTTTCTTT
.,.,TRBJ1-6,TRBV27,CASSPRSRDYNSPLHF,TGTGCCAGCAGCCCGAGATCCAGGGACTATAATTCACCCCTCCACTTT
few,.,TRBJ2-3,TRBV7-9,CASSLLSGQGVPDTQYF,TGTGCCAGCAGCTTATTATCGGGCCAGGGAGTTCCAGATACGCAGTATTTT
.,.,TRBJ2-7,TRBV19,CASSGLLGYEQYF,TGTGCCAGTAGTGGTTTGCTTGGGTACGAGCAGTACTTC
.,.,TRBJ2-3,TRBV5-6,CASSGRGQGTDTQYF,TGTGCCAGCAGCGGGAGGGGACAGGGCACAGATACGCAGTATTTT
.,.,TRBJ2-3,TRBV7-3,CASSLLVLGQGTQYF,TGTGCCAGCAGCTTACTCGTTTTAGGGCAAGGGACGCAGTATTTT
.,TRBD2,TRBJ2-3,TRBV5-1,CASSLDTSGTSTDTQYF,TGCGCCAGCAGCTTGGACACTAGCGGAACTTCCACAGATACGCAGTATTTT
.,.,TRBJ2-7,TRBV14,CASSKTGRGWDTSYEQYF,TGTGCCAGCAGCAAGACAGGGAGGGGATGGGACACGTCCTACGAGCAGTACTTC
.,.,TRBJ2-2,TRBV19,CASSMGTPNTGELFF,TGTGCCAGTAGTATGGGGACACCAAACACCGGGGAGCTGTTTTTT
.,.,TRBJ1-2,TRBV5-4,CASSLLGAWGYTF,TGTGCCAGCAGCTTGCTGGGGGCCTGGGGCTACACCTTC
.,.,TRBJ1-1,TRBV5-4,CASSPMGGNMNTEAFF,TGTGCCAGCAGCCCCATGGGGGGAAACATGAACACTGAAGCTTTCTTT
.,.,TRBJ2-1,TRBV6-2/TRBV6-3,CASSRRDPSYNEQFF,TGTGCCAGCAGTCGTCGGGACCCTTCGTACAATGAGCAGTTCTTC
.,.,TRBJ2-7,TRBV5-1,CASSRAGGRDEQYF,TGCGCCAGCAGCCGTGCTGGGGGGCGCGACGAGCAGTACTTC
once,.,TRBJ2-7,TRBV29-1,CSALTSYEQYF,TGCAGCGCCTTAACCTCCTACGAGCAGTACTTC
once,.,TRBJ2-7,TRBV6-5,CASSFQGFLGEQYF,TGTGCCAGCAGTTTTCAGGGGTTCCTAGGCGAGCAGTACTTC
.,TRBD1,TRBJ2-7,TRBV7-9,CASSFFRDSSYEQYF,TGTGCCAGCAGCTTCTTCCGGGACAGCTCCTACGAGCAGTACTTC
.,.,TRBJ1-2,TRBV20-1,CSAREDGYTF,TGCAGTGCTAGGGAAGATGGCTACACCTTC
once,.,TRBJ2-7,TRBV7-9,CASSRTSTSPYEQYF,TGTGCCAGCAGCCGGACAAGTACAAGCCCCTACGAGCAGTACTTC
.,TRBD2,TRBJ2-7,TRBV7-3,CASSRGGANYEQYF,TGTGCCAGCAGCCGCGGGGGGGCTAACTACGAGCAGTACTTC
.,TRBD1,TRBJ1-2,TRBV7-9,CASSHSGERTGNNRYGYTF,TGTGCCAGCAGCCATTCCGGCGAGAGGACAGGGAACAATCGCTATGGCTACACCTTC
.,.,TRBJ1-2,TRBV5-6,CASSPLPGGYGYTF,TGTGCCAGCAGCCCCCTCCCCGGGGGCTATGGCTACACCTTC
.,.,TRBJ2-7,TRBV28,CASRSYRVPYEQYF,TGTGCCAGCAGGTCTTACAGGGTACCCTACGAGCAGTACTTC